A selection of T cell receptor beta chains follows, all from one sample in a study of T-cell reconstitution after alpha-beta-depleted transplantation in children. In TCRdb, the PCR reads were re-called with MiXCR into one record per CDR3 protein. This sample has 200,000 or so distinct CDR3 sequences, with approximately 6.9% found just once. Sequencing was performed on PBMCs, taken before TCRalphabeta/CD19-depleted stem cell transplant. The receptors shown here come from a boy between 2 and 10 years old with acute lymphoblastic leukemia, due to receive a stem cell transplant. The CDR3 runs from the conserved cysteine through the conserved F or W. D genes are given only for firm matches. Some rows have no size entry. The others give once, few or many, or a class for an expanded clone.

>TRBV6-1|13|-|many|TRBJ2-2
CASQGKNTGELFF
TGTGCCAGTCAGGGGAAAAACACCGGGGAGCTGTTTTTT
>TRBV11-3|14|-|many|TRBJ2-7
CASSGFGGSYEQYF
TGTGCCAGCAGCGGATTTGGGGGCTCCTACGAGCAGTACTTC
>TRBV11-3|15|-|many|TRBJ2-7
CASSLRVPGTHKQYF
TGTGCCAGCAGCTTACGGGTCCCCGGGACACACAAGCAGTACTTC
>TRBV5-1|14|-|many|TRBJ2-5
CASRSGRSQETQYF
TGCGCCAGCAGAAGTGGGAGATCCCAAGAGACCCAGTACTTC
>TRBV28|19|TRBD2|few|TRBJ2-3
CASSSPHPSGGPSTDTQYF
TGTGCCAGCAGTTCCCCACACCCTAGCGGGGGGCCTAGCACAGATACGCAGTATTTT
>TRBV7-2|13|-|-|TRBJ1-2
CASSPWANYGYTF
TGTGCCAGCAGCCCGTGGGCCAACTATGGCTACACCTTC
>TRBV30|11|-|-|TRBJ2-7
CAWSEGGEQYF
TGTGCCTGGAGTGAAGGAGGCGAGCAGTACTTC
>TRBV28|19|TRBD2|few|TRBJ2-7
CASTSPMGLAGGNSYEQYF
TGTGCCAGCACCTCCCCAATGGGACTAGCGGGAGGAAACTCCTACGAGCAGTACTTC
>TRBV3-1|14|-|many|TRBJ2-5
CASSLRGRRETQYF
TGTGCCAGCAGCCTCAGGGGCCGCCGGGAGACCCAGTACTTC
>TRBV5-1|15|-|-|TRBJ2-7
CASSLEPGMAYEQYF
TGCGCCAGCAGCTTGGAACCAGGGATGGCGTACGAGCAGTACTTC
>TRBV5-1|13|-|many|TRBJ2-1
CASRYRPYNEQFF
TGCGCCAGCAGGTACAGGCCCTACAATGAGCAGTTCTTC
>TRBV28|17|TRBD1|many|TRBJ1-2
CASRPPLRTGSSSGYTF
TGTGCCAGCAGACCTCCACTAAGGACAGGGTCGTCTAGTGGCTACACCTTC
>TRBV5-1|16|-|-|TRBJ1-3
CASSLFGQQAGNTIYF
TGCGCCAGCAGCTTGTTCGGACAGCAAGCGGGAAACACCATATATTTT
>TRBV28|16|-|many|TRBJ1-5
CASSLDTPGLNQPQHF
TGTGCCAGCAGTTTGGACACCCCGGGCCTCAATCAGCCCCAGCATTTT
>TRBV28|12|-|many|TRBJ2-1
CASLHRYNEQFF
TGTGCCAGTCTGCACAGATACAATGAGCAGTTCTTC
>TRBV3-1|12|-|many|TRBJ2-5
CASSAPVSTQYF
TGTGCCAGCAGCGCGCCCGTTTCGACCCAGTACTTC
>TRBV7-8|14|-|few|TRBJ1-5
CASSLGGFIQPQHF
TGTGCCAGCAGCTTAGGAGGGTTTATTCAGCCCCAGCATTTT
>TRBV30|12|TRBD1|many|TRBJ1-1
CACQTGITEAFF
TGTGCCTGCCAGACAGGGATCACTGAAGCTTTCTTT
>TRBV2|14|TRBD2|-|TRBJ2-3
CASRAGLLPDTQYF
TGTGCCAGCAGGGCGGGACTATTACCAGATACGCAGTATTTT
>TRBV6-5|11|-|few|TRBJ1-3
CAVWDRNTIYF
TGTGCCGTATGGGACCGAAACACCATATATTTT
>TRBV3-1|12|-|many|TRBJ2-7
CASSQLEYEQYF
TGTGCCAGCAGCCAGTTGGAATACGAGCAGTACTTC